The source of this TCR beta chain is a study of blood T cell repertoires in COVID-19. V lost 6 bases and J lost 3; bases outside the gene matches: 8. Germline V CDR1 and CDR2: SGHTA, FQGNSA. The CDR3 spans 15 residues. In the study's own analysis: It was from reference gene primer amplification that nucleated cell counts were estimated. This table comes from immunoSEQ multiplex PCR, and its TCRdb copy is limited to in-frame clones, with some not included. V, J and clone size derive from that table, while D and trimming were established from the DNA sequence. This repertoire shows about 160,000 clones, over 80% found once; its top ten account for around 10%.

The source is a woman of 80 years or more with active or convalescent COVID-19. The chain couples TRBV7-2 to TRBJ1-5; 7 nucleotides line up with TRBD1. Sequenced: peripheral blood. CDR3: CASSTGQAYNQPQHF. DNA for the CDR3: TGTGCCAGCAGTACCGGACAGGCTTACAATCAGCCCCAGCATTTT.